This T cell receptor beta chain was captured in a study of CD8 T cells in ankylosing spondylitis. Broader study findings: Characteristic, it appeared, of ankylosing spondylitis blood was a TCR beta motif of about eight highly homologous variants.

This clonotype has only a few counts. Antigen specificity is unknown. Trimming removed 6 bases from V and 7 bases from J; junction bases left unmatched: 2. The CDR3 extends over 10 amino acids. Germline V gives CDR1 DFQATT, CDR2 SNEGSKA (reference sequence). TCRdb passed the 5' RACE reads through MiXCR, listing each CDR3 protein once. The repertoire holds 300,000 to 350,000 distinct CDR3 sequences, with around 20% as singletons. The chain links TRBV20-1 to TRBJ1-2, with 7 bases aligning to TRBD1. Sequencing used blood, either unsorted or a sorted T cell fraction (not recorded which). The receptor's source is a female donor with ankylosing spondylitis or in good health (not recorded which). The CDR3 reads CSAQGFGYTF. The CDR3 DNA reads TGCAGTGCACAGGGGTTTGGCTACACCTTC.